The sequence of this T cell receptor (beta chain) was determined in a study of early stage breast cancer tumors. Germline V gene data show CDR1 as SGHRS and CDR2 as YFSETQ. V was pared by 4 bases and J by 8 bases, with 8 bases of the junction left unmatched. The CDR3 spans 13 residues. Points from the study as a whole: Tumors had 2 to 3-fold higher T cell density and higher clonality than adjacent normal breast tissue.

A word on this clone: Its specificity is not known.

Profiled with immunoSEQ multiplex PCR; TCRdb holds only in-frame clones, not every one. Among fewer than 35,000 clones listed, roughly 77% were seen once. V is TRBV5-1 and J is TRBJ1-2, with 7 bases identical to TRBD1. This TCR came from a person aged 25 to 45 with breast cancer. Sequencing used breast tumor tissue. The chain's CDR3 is CASSPEGADGYTF. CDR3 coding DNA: TGCGCCAGCAGCCCAGAGGGGGCAGACGGCTACACCTTC. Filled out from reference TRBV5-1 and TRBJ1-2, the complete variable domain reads KAGVTQTPRYLIKTRGQQVTLSCSPISGHRSVSWYQQTPGQGLQFLFEYFSETQRNKGNFPGRFSGRQFSNSRSEMNVSTLELGDSALYLCASSPEGADGYTFGSGTRLTVV.